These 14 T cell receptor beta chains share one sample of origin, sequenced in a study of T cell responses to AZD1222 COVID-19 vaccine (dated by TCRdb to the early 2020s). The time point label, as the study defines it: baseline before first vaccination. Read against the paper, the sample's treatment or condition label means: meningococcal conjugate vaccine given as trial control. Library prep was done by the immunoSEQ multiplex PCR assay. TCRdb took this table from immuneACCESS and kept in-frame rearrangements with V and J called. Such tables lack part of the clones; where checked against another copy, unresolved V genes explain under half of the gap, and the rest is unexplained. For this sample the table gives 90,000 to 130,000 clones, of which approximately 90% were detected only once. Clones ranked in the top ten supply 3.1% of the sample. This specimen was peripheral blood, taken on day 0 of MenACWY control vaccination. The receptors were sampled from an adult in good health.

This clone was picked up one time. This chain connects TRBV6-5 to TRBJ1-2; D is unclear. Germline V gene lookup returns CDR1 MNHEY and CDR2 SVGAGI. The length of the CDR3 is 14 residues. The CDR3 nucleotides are TGTGCATCGGGCGGAGCCTCCTTTAACTATGGCTACACCTTC. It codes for CASGGASFNYGYTF.

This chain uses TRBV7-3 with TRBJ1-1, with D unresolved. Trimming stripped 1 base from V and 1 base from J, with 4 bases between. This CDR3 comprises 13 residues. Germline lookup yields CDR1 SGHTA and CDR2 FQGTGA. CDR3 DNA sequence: TGTGCCAGCAGCTTAATCCCGAACACTGAAGCTTTCTTT. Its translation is CASSLIPNTEAFF.

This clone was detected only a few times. The CDR3 sequence is CASRSSRTLNYGYTF. The DNA for the CDR3 is TGCGCCAGCAGATCCTCGCGGACACTTAACTATGGCTACACCTTC. The chain combines TRBV5-1 with TRBJ1-2; a weak D match, TRBD1 (5 bases). Trimming cost V 5 bases and J 1 base, with 15 bases left between them. Germline-derived CDR1 and CDR2 are SGHRS and YFSETQ. The CDR3 totals 15 residues. The variable domain in full, with the rest retrieved from reference TRBV5-1 and TRBJ1-2, is KAGVTQTPRYLIKTRGQQVTLSCSPISGHRSVSWYQQTPGQGLQFLFEYFSETQRNKGNFPGRFSGRQFSNSRSEMNVSTLELGDSALYLCASRSSRTLNYGYTFGSGTRLTVV.

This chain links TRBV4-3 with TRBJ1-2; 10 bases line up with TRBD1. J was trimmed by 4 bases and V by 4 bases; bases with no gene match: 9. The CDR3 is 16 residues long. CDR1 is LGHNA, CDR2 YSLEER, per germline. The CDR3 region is CASSLHPGTGAYGYTF. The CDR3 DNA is TGCGCCAGCAGCCTACATCCCGGGACAGGGGCCTATGGCTACACCTTC.

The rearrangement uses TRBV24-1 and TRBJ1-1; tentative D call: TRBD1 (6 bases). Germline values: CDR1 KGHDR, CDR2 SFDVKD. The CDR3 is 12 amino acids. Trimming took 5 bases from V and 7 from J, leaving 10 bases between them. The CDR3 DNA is TGTGCCACCAGTGGCTACAGGGATGAAGCTTTCTTT. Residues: CATSGYRDEAFF.

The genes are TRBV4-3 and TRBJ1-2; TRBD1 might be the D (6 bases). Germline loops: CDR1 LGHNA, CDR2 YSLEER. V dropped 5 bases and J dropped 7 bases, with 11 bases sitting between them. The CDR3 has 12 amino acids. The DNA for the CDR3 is TGCGCCAGCAGCACAACAGGGTTTGGCTACACCTTC. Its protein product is CASSTTGFGYTF.

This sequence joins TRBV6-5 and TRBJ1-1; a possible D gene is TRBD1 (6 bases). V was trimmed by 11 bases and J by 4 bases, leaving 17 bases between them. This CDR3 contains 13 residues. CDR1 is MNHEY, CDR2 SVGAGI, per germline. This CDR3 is CASPWGQGTEAFF. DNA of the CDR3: TGTGCCTCCCCATGGGGGCAGGGCACTGAAGCTTTCTTT.

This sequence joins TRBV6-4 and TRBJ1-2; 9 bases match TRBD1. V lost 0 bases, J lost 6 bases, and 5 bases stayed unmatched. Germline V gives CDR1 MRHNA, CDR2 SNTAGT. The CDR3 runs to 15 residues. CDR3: CASSDSGQGIDGYTF. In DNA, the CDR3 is TGTGCCAGCAGTGACTCGGGACAGGGTATCGATGGCTACACCTTC.

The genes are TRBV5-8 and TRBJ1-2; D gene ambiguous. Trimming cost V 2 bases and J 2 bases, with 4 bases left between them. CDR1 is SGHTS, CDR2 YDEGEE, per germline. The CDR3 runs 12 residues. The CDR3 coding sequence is TGTGCCAGCAGCTTATGGAACTATGGCTACACCTTC. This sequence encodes CASSLWNYGYTF.

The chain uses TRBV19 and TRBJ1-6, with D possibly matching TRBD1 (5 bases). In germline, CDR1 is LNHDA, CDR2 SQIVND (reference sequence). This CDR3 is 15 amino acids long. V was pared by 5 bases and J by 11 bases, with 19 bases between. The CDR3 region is CASSPGDALSAPLHF. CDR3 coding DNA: TGTGCCAGTAGTCCCGGGGACGCCCTAAGCGCACCCCTCCACTTT. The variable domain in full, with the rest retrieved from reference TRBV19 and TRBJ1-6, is DGGITQSPKYLFRKEGQNVTLSCEQNLNHDAMYWYRQDPGQGLRLIYYSQIVNDFQKGDIAEGYSVSREKKESFPLTVTSAQKNPTAFYLCASSPGDALSAPLHFGNGTRLTVT.

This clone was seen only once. The DNA for the CDR3 is TGTGCCAGCAGTTACGGGACTAGCGTGACAGATACGCAGTATTTT. This translates into CASSYGTSVTDTQYF. The V gene is TRBV6-5, the J gene TRBJ2-3, with TRBD2 matching 10 bases. The CDR3 is 15 residues long. Per the germline V gene, CDR1 is MNHEY and CDR2 is SVGAGI. With V trimmed by 2 bases and J by 3 bases, 2 bases remained unmatched.

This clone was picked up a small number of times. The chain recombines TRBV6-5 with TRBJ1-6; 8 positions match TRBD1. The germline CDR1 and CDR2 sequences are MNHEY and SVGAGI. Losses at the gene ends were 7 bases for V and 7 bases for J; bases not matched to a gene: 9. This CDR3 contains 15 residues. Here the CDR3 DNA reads TGTGCCAGCACCATCGGACAGGGAAAGAATTCACCCCTCCACTTT. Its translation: CASTIGQGKNSPLHF.

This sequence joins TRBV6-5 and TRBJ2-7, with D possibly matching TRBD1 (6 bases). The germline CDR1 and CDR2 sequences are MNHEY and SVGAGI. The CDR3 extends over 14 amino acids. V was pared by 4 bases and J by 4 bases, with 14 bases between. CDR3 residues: CASSWGTGKYEQYF. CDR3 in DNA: TGTGCCAGCAGTTGGGGAACAGGGAAGTACGAGCAGTACTTC.

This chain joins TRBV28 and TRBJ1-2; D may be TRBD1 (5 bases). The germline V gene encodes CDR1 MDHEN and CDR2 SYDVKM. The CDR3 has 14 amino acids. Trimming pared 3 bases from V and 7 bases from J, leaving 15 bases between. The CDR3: CASSFNQGKIGYTF. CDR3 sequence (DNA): TGTGCCAGCAGTTTTAATCAGGGAAAGATTGGCTACACCTTC.